Shown below are 32 T cell receptor beta chains from a single sample sequenced in a study of T-cell reconstitution after alpha-beta-depleted transplantation in children (dated by TCRdb to 2016 to 2017). Library method: PCR. Sequenced using an Illumina HiSeq 2500. Molecular barcoding was employed in the preparation of TCR libraries, with unique molecular identifiers being used to normalize TCRbeta repertoire quantification. The raw public data were reprocessed by TCRdb itself: fastp quality trimming at Q25, MiXCR clonotype calling, in-frame beta chains only. Each CDR3 protein appears once, grouped with its most common genes and DNA. The sample table shows hundreds of thousands of distinct CDR3 sequences, and roughly 14% are seen once. The top ten constitute 0.65% to 0.9% of the sample. The meaning of the sample's treatment or condition label: allogeneic hematopoietic cell transplantation with graft depleted of TCRalphabeta T cells and CD19 B cells.

Sequences were derived from PBMCs, sampled before TCRalphabeta/CD19-depleted stem cell transplant. The source of these receptors is a girl aged 2 to 9 with congenital amegakaryocytic thrombocytopenia, due to receive a stem cell transplant.

The genes are TRBV29-1 and TRBJ1-1; TRBD1 matches 10 bases. In germline, CDR1 is SQVTM, CDR2 ANQGSEA. The CDR3 length is 13 residues. V gave up 4 bases and J gave up 6 bases; unmatched junction bases: 5. The CDR3 here is CSVGGQGFSEAFF. CDR3 in DNA: TGCAGCGTTGGGGGACAGGGGTTTTCTGAAGCTTTCTTT. The full variable domain, in which reference TRBV29-1 and TRBJ1-1 provide the parts outside the CDR3, is SAVISQKPSRDICQRGTSLTIQCQVDSQVTMMFWYRQQPGQSLTLIATANQGSEATYESGFVIDKFPISRPNLTFSTLTVSNMSPEDSSIYLCSVGGQGFSEAFFGQGTRLTVV.

This clonotype showed up many times. The chain carries TRBV12-3 or TRBV12-4 and TRBJ1-3; unclear D gene. This CDR3 region has 16 residues. Trimming left V 5 bases short and J 7 bases short, with 21 bases between. Written as DNA, the CDR3 is TGTGCCAGCAGTCAACACGACACGCTATCTTTGAACACCATATATTTT. Translating it yields CASSQHDTLSLNTIYF.

The genes are TRBV20-1 and TRBJ2-1; no clear D. Germline values: CDR1 DFQATT, CDR2 SNEGSKA (reference sequence). This CDR3 region has 14 residues. Between the trimmed V and J ends, which lost 5 bases and 4 bases, there was a span of 15 bases. CDR3: CSACGLPVYNEQFF. The CDR3 coding sequence is TGCAGTGCTTGTGGCTTGCCGGTGTACAATGAGCAGTTCTTC.

The chain has TRBV12-3 or TRBV12-4 and TRBJ2-7; the D is unclear. Trimming stripped 1 base from V and 2 bases from J, with 9 bases between. CDR3 length: 14 amino acids. In DNA form, the CDR3 reads TGTGCCAGCAGTTTAGGGACCAACACCTACGAGCAGTACTTC. Protein product: CASSLGTNTYEQYF.

J is TRBJ2-5 and V is TRBV20-1; the match to TRBD1 covers 10 bases. Unmatched junction bases numbered 9, after V lost 3 bases and J lost 2 bases. The CDR3 runs to 16 residues. Per the germline V gene, CDR1 is DFQATT and CDR2 is SNEGSKA (reference sequence). The CDR3 loop is CSARLWDRGFQETQYF. The CDR3, as DNA: TGCAGTGCTAGGCTGTGGGACAGGGGATTTCAAGAGACCCAGTACTTC.

The chain combines TRBV7-8 with TRBJ2-2; TRBD2 agrees at 11 bases. J lost 4 bases, V lost 1 base, and 5 bases had no gene match. Germline V lookup: CDR1 SGHVS, CDR2 FQNEAQ. The CDR3 is 17 amino acids. The CDR3 nucleotides are TGTGCCAGCAGCTTAGGGTGGCTAGCGGGAGGCACCGGGGAGCTGTTTTTT. As protein: CASSLGWLAGGTGELFF.

The chain carries TRBV28 and TRBJ1-1; D may be TRBD1 (5 bases). The germline V gene has CDR1 MDHEN and CDR2 SYDVKM. V was shortened by 4 bases and J by 5 bases, with 17 bases between the two germline ends. The CDR3 runs to 15 residues. The CDR3 here is CASSSLWGGRTEAFF. In DNA form, the CDR3 reads TGTGCCAGCAGTTCCCTATGGGGGGGTAGGACTGAAGCTTTCTTT. Full variable domain (rest looked up from reference TRBV28 and TRBJ1-1): DVKVTQSSRYLVKRTGEKVFLECVQDMDHENMFWYRQDPGLGLRLIYFSYDVKMKEKGDIPEGYSVSREKKERFSLILESASTNQTSMYLCASSSLWGGRTEAFFGQGTRLTVV.

This clonotype was seen a few times. Here the CDR3 reads CASSGGTSGRPGEQYF. The CDR3 coding sequence is TGTGCCAGCAGTGGAGGGACTAGCGGGAGGCCGGGTGAGCAGTACTTC. The chain uses TRBV6-1 and TRBJ2-7; 15 nucleotides agree with TRBD2. Germline CDR1 is MNHNS and CDR2 is SASEGT. The CDR3 is 16 amino acids. V was pared by 4 bases and J by 7 bases, with 8 bases of the junction left unmatched.

The chain uses TRBV12-3 or TRBV12-4 and TRBJ1-3; no definite D call. The CDR3 has 20 amino acids. V was shortened by 0 bases and J by 0 bases, with 21 bases between the two germline ends. CDR3 protein: CASSLALGLRGQSSGNTIYF. CDR3 DNA: TGTGCCAGCAGTTTAGCGCTTGGGCTAAGAGGGCAGAGCTCTGGAAACACCATATATTTT.

V gene TRBV7-9 combines with J gene TRBJ2-5, with 8 nucleotides matching TRBD1. Trimming cost V 5 bases and J 3 bases; bases outside gene matches: 11. Per the germline V gene, CDR1 is SEHNR and CDR2 is FQNEAQ (reference sequence). This CDR3 spans 16 amino acids. This CDR3 reads CASSPRPTGDEETQYF. In DNA form, the CDR3 reads TGTGCCAGCAGCCCCCGACCGACAGGGGACGAAGAGACCCAGTACTTC.

This clonotype has at least ten counts. The chain uses TRBV5-1 and TRBJ2-7, with TRBD1 identical over 8 bases. The CDR3 covers 14 residues. In germline, CDR1 is SGHRS, CDR2 YFSETQ. Trimming removed 4 bases from V and 3 bases from J; junction bases left unmatched: 6. In DNA, the CDR3 is TGCGCCAGCAGCCACGGGACAGGCAGCTACGAGCAGTACTTC. This encodes CASSHGTGSYEQYF.

The V call is TRBV7-2, the J call TRBJ2-1; tentative D call: TRBD1 (5 bases). The CDR3 totals 15 residues. The V end was cut by 1 base, the J end by 5 bases, with 12 bases between. Germline V CDR1 and CDR2: SGHTA, FQGNSA. CDR3 amino acids: CASSLGLGAHNEQFF. The CDR3, as DNA: TGTGCCAGCAGCTTAGGGCTAGGGGCACACAATGAGCAGTTCTTC.

The chain combines TRBV25-1 with TRBJ2-3, with 9 positions matching TRBD2. V trimming: 6 bases; J trimming: 4 bases; junction bases outside the gene matches: 20. This CDR3 contains 19 residues. Germline assignment: CDR1 MGHDK and CDR2 SYGVNS. The CDR3 loop is CASSAWEGVSGRQADTQYF. As DNA, the CDR3 is TGTGCCAGCAGCGCATGGGAGGGGGTAAGCGGGAGGCAGGCAGATACGCAGTATTTT.

This chain joins TRBV7-8 and TRBJ1-5, with D unclear. V was trimmed by 1 base and J by 3 bases, leaving 7 bases between them. The length of the CDR3 is 14 residues. Germline V gives CDR1 SGHVS, CDR2 FQNEAQ. CDR3 bases: TGTGCCAGCAGCTTAGGAGGACCCAATCAGCCCCAGCATTTT. Protein sequence: CASSLGGPNQPQHF.

A few counts support this clonotype. V and J are TRBV5-1 and TRBJ2-7; D is unresolved. Trimming stripped 6 bases from V and 1 base from J, with 11 bases between. This CDR3 region has 13 residues. Germline V CDR1 and CDR2: SGHRS, YFSETQ. CDR3 loop: CASKETDSYEQYF. In DNA form, the CDR3 reads TGCGCCAGCAAGGAGACTGATTCCTACGAGCAGTACTTC.

This clonotype was observed at least ten times. The rearrangement links TRBV5-1 to TRBJ2-7, with D unresolved. V shed 3 bases and J shed 3 bases, with 10 bases lying between them. Germline V lookup: CDR1 SGHRS, CDR2 YFSETQ. CDR3 length: 13 residues. CDR3 sequence reads: CASSSQNSYEQYF. In DNA form, the CDR3 reads TGCGCCAGCAGCTCCCAGAATAGCTACGAGCAGTACTTC.

This clonotype was counted a few times. The V and J genes are TRBV11-1 and TRBJ2-3, with D perhaps matching TRBD1 or TRBD2 (5 bases each). Per germline, CDR1 SGHAT and CDR2 FQDESV (reference sequence). With 7 bases removed from V and 2 bases from J, the gap between germline ends came to 25 bases. The CDR3 runs to 18 residues. Here the CDR3 DNA reads TGTGCCAGCATCCTAATGGGTGTGCCGGGACCGCACACAGATACGCAGTATTTT. Protein: CASILMGVPGPHTDTQYF.

The chain employs TRBV18 and TRBJ1-2; D is ambiguous. The germline V gene encodes CDR1 KGHSH and CDR2 LQKENI. The CDR3 extends over 14 amino acids. Trimming took off 4 bases at V and 4 bases at J, with 13 bases between the two ends. CDR3 region: CASSLEVPSYGYTF. The DNA for the CDR3 is TGTGCCAGCTCACTAGAGGTCCCCAGCTATGGCTACACCTTC.

This clonotype was picked up many times. The DNA for the CDR3 is TGTGCCAGCAGTTTCCCGGGGAGTCAAGAGACCCAGTACTTC. Protein product: CASSFPGSQETQYF. The genes are TRBV12-3 or TRBV12-4 and TRBJ2-5; weak D call: TRBD2 (5 bases). Deletions cut 3 bases from V and 2 bases from J, with 10 bases between. CDR3 length: 14 amino acids.

This rearrangement joins TRBV7-9 to TRBJ2-7, with 7 bases matching TRBD2. Germline trimming cut 2 bases from V and 11 bases from J; bases unmatched to any gene: 9. Germline V gene data show CDR1 as SEHNR and CDR2 as FQNEAQ (reference sequence). The CDR3 covers 13 residues. The CDR3 loop is CASSLKGGSFEYF. CDR3 sequence (DNA): TGTGCCAGCAGCTTAAAAGGCGGGAGTTTTGAGTACTTC.

This clonotype appeared many times. The rearrangement joins TRBV29-1 to TRBJ2-2; maybe TRBD1 (6 bases). The germline gives CDR1 SQVTM, CDR2 ANQGSEA. The V end was cut by 7 bases, the J end by 2 bases, with 11 bases between. CDR3 length: 13 amino acids. The CDR3 here is CSGQDPNTGELFF. CDR3 bases: TGCAGCGGACAGGACCCTAACACCGGGGAGCTGTTTTTT.

This clonotype was detected a few times. The chain combines TRBV27 with TRBJ1-2, with unresolved D. V was pared by 2 bases and J by 4 bases, with 17 bases between. Germline CDR1 reads MNHEY; CDR2 reads SMNVEV (reference sequence). The CDR3 length is 16 residues. CDR3 sequence: CASSLIGIAGGYGYTF. CDR3 DNA sequence: TGTGCCAGCAGTTTAATAGGGATAGCCGGCGGCTATGGCTACACCTTC.

V usage is TRBV7-3 and J usage is TRBJ2-5; 7 nucleotides match TRBD1. Germline V gene sequence: CDR1 SGHTA, CDR2 FQGTGA. V was clipped by 3 bases and J by 5 bases; unmatched bases: 9. This CDR3 is 15 amino acids long. DNA for the CDR3: TGTGCCAGCAGCTTGACAGGGCATCAATGGGAGACCCAGTACTTC. It encodes CASSLTGHQWETQYF.

This clonotype was seen many times. The chain links TRBV4-2 to TRBJ2-7; a possible D gene is TRBD1 (5 bases). CDR1 and CDR2 (germline): LGHNA, YNFKEQ. The CDR3 covers 14 residues. V shed 1 base and J shed 1 base, with 8 bases lying between them. The CDR3 DNA reads as TGTGCCAGCAGCCAAGCGGACAATTCCTACGAGCAGTACTTC. Translation gives CASSQADNSYEQYF.

This clonotype was detected ten times or more. The chain couples TRBV20-1 to TRBJ2-3; no definite D call. CDR3 size: 14 residues. CDR1 is DFQATT and CDR2 is SNEGSKA in the germline V gene (reference sequence). Trimming took off 1 base at V and 8 bases at J, with 16 bases between the two ends. The CDR3 is CSARALWPVGTQYF. CDR3 sequence (DNA): TGCAGTGCTAGAGCCCTTTGGCCAGTTGGTACGCAGTATTTT.

This clonotype occurred many times. This chain links TRBV20-1 with TRBJ2-1; D call uncertain. This CDR3 region has 14 residues. Per germline, CDR1 DFQATT and CDR2 SNEGSKA (reference sequence). V dropped 1 base and J dropped 10 bases, with 17 bases sitting between them. The CDR3 is CSARAVIKVGEQFF. The CDR3 DNA reads as TGCAGTGCTAGAGCCGTTATAAAAGTGGGCGAGCAGTTCTTC.

This clonotype has just a few counts. The J gene is TRBJ2-1, the V gene TRBV11-1, with D possibly being TRBD1 or TRBD2 (5 bases each). This CDR3 is built from 19 residues. Germline assignment: CDR1 SGHAT and CDR2 FQDESV (reference sequence). The V end was cut by 6 bases, the J end by 5 bases, with 29 bases between. For the CDR3, the DNA is TGTGCCAGCAGTTTCCGGGGACCCCAAGTCCTCCACGCTAACAATGAGCAGTTCTTC. Its translation: CASSFRGPQVLHANNEQFF.

The chain links TRBV6-1 to TRBJ2-5; 7 bases are shared with TRBD1. V was pared by 3 bases and J by 5 bases, with 6 bases of the junction left unmatched. CDR3 length equals 14 residues. Germline V gives CDR1 MNHNS, CDR2 SASEGT. The CDR3, as DNA: TGTGCCAGCAGTGATTACAGGGGTGGTGAGACCCAGTACTTC. This sequence encodes CASSDYRGGETQYF.

Concerning this clonotype itself: Given a much more abundant clone one base away, this may be a read error. This sequence joins TRBV4-1 and TRBJ2-1; D not certain. Germline V lookup: CDR1 MGHRA, CDR2 YSYEKL. Trimming took 0 bases from V and 3 from J, leaving 6 bases between them. The CDR3 spans 14 residues. CDR3 sequence: CASSQDWYYNEQFF. The CDR3 coding sequence is TGCGCCAGCAGCCAAGATTGGTACTACAATGAGCAGTTCTTC.

Many counts were recorded for this clonotype. V is TRBV5-1 and J is TRBJ2-5; 11 bases fit TRBD2. The CDR3 has 17 residues. From germline, CDR1 is SGHRS and CDR2 YFSETQ. The J segment lost 3 bases and the V segment lost 3 bases, leaving 10 bases of the junction unmatched. The CDR3 protein is CASSSRLAGTYEETQYF. In DNA, the CDR3 is TGCGCCAGCAGCTCCAGACTAGCGGGAACCTACGAAGAGACCCAGTACTTC.

CDR3 amino acids: CASSLKHIRQDNQPQHF. The CDR3, as DNA: TGTGCCAGTAGTCTCAAACACATAAGACAGGACAATCAGCCCCAGCATTTT. V gene TRBV19 combines with J gene TRBJ1-5; maybe TRBD1 (6 bases). Trimming removed 5 bases from V and 3 bases from J, with 20 bases in between. This CDR3 has 17 residues. The germline V gene encodes CDR1 LNHDA and CDR2 SQIVND (reference sequence).

This chain connects TRBV5-1 to TRBJ2-5; no clear D gene. The CDR3 extends over 18 amino acids. V was shortened by 2 bases and J by 2 bases, with 22 bases between the two germline ends. Per germline, CDR1 SGHRS and CDR2 YFSETQ. The CDR3 region has the DNA TGCGCCAGCAGCTTCGTAAGTGTTGCAGGTGACCTACAAGAGACCCAGTACTTC. Encoded protein: CASSFVSVAGDLQETQYF.